The 22 T cell receptor beta chains given below trace back to one sample, sequenced in a study of blood T cells in healthy people across ages. Using a J-beta primer mix together with a sample-barcoded 5' primer, a second PCR was run for about 7 to 12 cycles. MiXCR, run by TCRdb on the 5' RACE reads, gives a single entry per CDR3 protein. This table holds around 990,000 distinct CDR3 sequences, under 40% found once. The sequenced sample consisted of blood. These receptors came from a man in his late teens or twenties in good health.

The chain combines TRBV20-1 with TRBJ2-1; 16 bases agree with TRBD2. From germline, CDR1 is DFQATT and CDR2 SNEGSKA (reference sequence). The CDR3 loop spans 16 amino acids. V shed 5 bases and J 6 bases; nucleotides not matched to a gene: 7. The CDR3 here is CSASGTSGGVSNEQFF. In DNA, the CDR3 is TGCAGTGCTTCCGGGACTAGCGGGGGGGTGTCCAATGAGCAGTTCTTC.

This clonotype was counted between two and nine times. The J gene is TRBJ2-2, the V gene TRBV7-2; the D gene is possibly TRBD2 (6 bases). The CDR3 loop spans 15 amino acids. CDR1 and CDR2 (germline): SGHTA, FQGNSA. V was clipped by 5 bases and J by 2 bases, with 12 bases between them. In DNA, the CDR3 is TGTGCCAGCAGCACCGGGACTTTTAACACCGGGGAGCTGTTTTTT. Translated: CASSTGTFNTGELFF.

This clonotype occurred a few times. The J gene is TRBJ1-6, the V gene TRBV6-2 or TRBV6-3; D is unclear. The CDR3 is made up of 16 amino acids. Germline V CDR1 and CDR2: MNHEY, SVGEGT. Trimming shortened V by 5 bases and J by 9 bases, and 20 bases separated the two germline ends. The CDR3 DNA sequence: TGTGCCAGCAGTCGACCTCGACTGGGCGGTGGTTCACCCCTCCACTTT. Translation gives CASSRPRLGGGSPLHF.

The chain is built from TRBV11-2 and TRBJ1-2; TRBD1 matches at 9 bases. This CDR3 comprises 13 residues. The germline V gene encodes CDR1 SGHAT and CDR2 FQNNGV. After removal of 5 bases from V and 7 bases from J, the junction contained 5 bases not matched to a gene. In nucleotides, the CDR3 is TGTGCCAGCAGCGTGCGGGACAGGGTTGGCTACACCTTC. Translating it yields CASSVRDRVGYTF.

This clonotype showed up just a few times. The genes are TRBV14 and TRBJ1-4; D is uncertain. The CDR3 runs 15 residues. Germline V CDR1 and CDR2: SGHDN, FVKESK. V was trimmed by 0 bases and J by 4 bases, leaving 9 bases between them. Here the CDR3 DNA reads TGTGCCAGCAGCCAAGATCGGCATGATAATGAAAAACTGTTTTTT. Amino acid sequence: CASSQDRHDNEKLFF.

This clonotype appeared a few times. The CDR3 spells CAISDWGTPADTQYF. Here the CDR3 DNA reads TGTGCCATCAGTGATTGGGGGACTCCCGCAGATACGCAGTATTTT. The chain recombines TRBV10-3 with TRBJ2-3, with D possibly being TRBD2 (6 bases). The CDR3 is 15 residues long. Germline loops: CDR1 ENHRY, CDR2 SYGVKD. Trimming took 3 bases from V and 4 from J, leaving 14 bases between them.

This clonotype was observed a handful of times. The chain couples TRBV11-2 to TRBJ2-7; no definite D call. Germline V lookup: CDR1 SGHAT, CDR2 FQNNGV. The CDR3 sequence is 14 residues long. The V and J ends lost 1 base and 2 bases respectively, with 9 bases between them. CDR3 DNA sequence: TGTGCCAGCAGCTTAGGCCTGTATACCTACGAGCAGTACTTC. It codes for CASSLGLYTYEQYF. The entire variable domain, with the rest obtained from reference TRBV11-2 and TRBJ2-7, is as follows: EAGVAQSPRYKIIEKRQSVAFWCNPISGHATLYWYQQILGQGPKLLIQFQNNGVVDDSQLPKDRFSAERLKGVDSTLKIQPAKLEDSAVYLCASSLGLYTYEQYFGPGTRLTVT.

This chain uses TRBV20-1 with TRBJ1-5; TRBD1 agrees at 9 bases. From germline, CDR1 is DFQATT and CDR2 SNEGSKA (reference sequence). The trim removed 4 bases at V and 4 bases at J, leaving 8 bases unmatched. The CDR3 extends over 15 amino acids. The CDR3: CSATTGTGMNQPQHF. The CDR3 region has the DNA TGCAGTGCTACGACCGGGACAGGGATGAATCAGCCCCAGCATTTT.

The V and J genes are TRBV3-1 and TRBJ2-7, with TRBD1 as a possible D gene (5 bases). V lost 0 bases and J 3 bases, leaving 9 bases between the germline ends. CDR3 length equals 14 residues. CDR1 is LGHDT, CDR2 YNNKEL, per germline (reference sequence). The CDR3 here is CASSQDDTGYEQYF. DNA of the CDR3: TGTGCCAGCAGCCAAGATGACACAGGCTACGAGCAGTACTTC.

This clonotype turned up a few times. V gene TRBV7-8 combines with J gene TRBJ2-2; 11 bases are shared with TRBD2. Per germline, CDR1 SGHVS and CDR2 FQNEAQ. V lost 2 bases and J lost 5; bases outside the gene matches: 13. The CDR3 is made up of 19 amino acids. The DNA of the CDR3 is TGTGCCAGCAGCTTAATCTCTTGGCCTAGCGGGGGGAATACCGGGGAGCTGTTTTTT. It translates to CASSLISWPSGGNTGELFF.

The J gene is TRBJ2-1, the V gene TRBV27, with TRBD1 matching over 8 bases. The CDR3 runs to 12 residues. CDR1 MNHEY and CDR2 SMNVEV come from the germline V gene (reference sequence). Trimming at V came to 6 bases and at J to 14 bases, leaving 9 bases not matched to a gene. The CDR3: CASRSDRGREFF. In nucleotides, the CDR3 is TGTGCCAGCAGATCCGACAGGGGAAGGGAGTTCTTC.

This clonotype was detected only a few times. The CDR3 sequence: CASSESRLAGPAKYNEQFF. In nucleotides, the CDR3 is TGTGCCAGCAGTGAAAGTCGTCTAGCGGGACCCGCCAAATACAATGAGCAGTTCTTC. The genes are TRBV2 and TRBJ2-1; 9 bases agree with TRBD2. CDR3 length: 19 residues. Trimming took 2 bases from V and 4 from J; bases not matched to a gene: 15. CDR1 is SNHLY and CDR2 is FYNNEI in the germline V gene. The full variable domain, its missing parts supplied by reference TRBV2 and TRBJ2-1, is EPEVTQTPSHQVTQMGQEVILRCVPISNHLYFYWYRQILGQKVEFLVSFYNNEISEKSEIFDDQFSVERPDGSNFTLKIRSTKLEDSAMYFCASSESRLAGPAKYNEQFFGPGTRLTVL.

Comment on this clonotype: One junction end disagrees with the germline gene, perhaps due to a read error. This chain joins TRBV10-3 and TRBJ2-3; 7 bases line up with TRBD1. Germline CDR1 ENHRY, CDR2 SYGVKD. This CDR3 has 16 residues. CDR3 bases: TGTGCCATCAGTGAGTCGGGCAGGGGGTCGGCAGAGACGCAGTATTTT. Translating it yields CAISESGRGSAETQYF.

The gene calls are TRBV20-1 and TRBJ2-1; TRBD2 agrees at 8 bases. The V and J ends lost 8 bases and 7 bases, in that order; junction bases with no gene match: 13. In germline, CDR1 is DFQATT, CDR2 SNEGSKA (reference sequence). This CDR3 is 14 amino acids long. This chain's CDR3 is CSPGGSGAPNEQFF. The CDR3 nucleotides are TGCAGTCCCGGGGGTAGCGGGGCCCCGAATGAGCAGTTCTTC.

This clonotype was found a few times. This chain joins TRBV5-5 and TRBJ2-1, with D possibly called TRBD1 or TRBD2 (5 bases each). The CDR3 contains 15 residues. Germline V gene lookup returns CDR1 SGHKS and CDR2 YYEKEE (reference sequence). V was trimmed by 2 bases and J by 7 bases, leaving 16 bases between them. The DNA of the CDR3 is TGTGCCAGCAGCTTACGGGACGAACCGGTAAATGAGCAGTTCTTC. This codes for CASSLRDEPVNEQFF.

The CDR3 bases are TGTGCCAGCGCCAAGGGACAGCAAGAGACCCAGTACTTC. Translating it yields CASAKGQQETQYF. The chain has TRBV6-2 or TRBV6-3 and TRBJ2-5; 7 nucleotides match TRBD1. CDR3 length: 13 residues. V lost 8 bases to trimming and J lost 2 bases; unmatched junction nucleotides: 5. Germline CDR1 reads MNHEY; CDR2 reads SVGEGT.

The V gene is TRBV6-2 or TRBV6-3, the J gene TRBJ2-1, with 9 bases fitting TRBD1. Trimming took 0 bases from V and 7 from J; bases not matched to a gene: 7. The CDR3 spans 16 residues. The germline gives CDR1 MNHEY, CDR2 SVGEGT. The CDR3 DNA follows: TGTGCCAGCAGTTACTCGACCCCGGGACAGGGTAATGAGCAGTTCTTC. Encoded protein: CASSYSTPGQGNEQFF.

The V gene is TRBV3-1, the J gene TRBJ2-1, with 7 positions matching TRBD2. Germline loops: CDR1 LGHDT, CDR2 YNNKEL (reference sequence). CDR3 length: 13 residues. Trimming took 4 bases from V and 14 from J; bases not matched to a gene: 11. The CDR3 DNA reads as TGTGCCAGCAGCCTTTTCGGAACTAGCGAGGAGTTCTTC. As protein: CASSLFGTSEEFF.

This clonotype was detected only once. This chain links TRBV6-2 or TRBV6-3 with TRBJ2-5, with D possibly being TRBD2 (7 bases). The J call may be incorrect, as the DNA end agrees better with TRBJ2-7. Germline CDR1 is MNHEY and CDR2 is SVGEGT. The CDR3 is 17 amino acids. The CDR3 is CASSYRPGGRMVYEQYF. CDR3 nucleotides: TGTGCCAGCAGTTACCGCCCGGGGGGCCGGATGGTATACGAGCAGTACTTC.

In this sample, this clonotype turned up a few times. The rearrangement uses TRBV4-2 and TRBJ2-7; 10 positions match TRBD1. This CDR3 region has 18 residues. The V gene end was trimmed by 0 bases and the J gene end by 3 bases; junction bases not matched to a gene: 11. Germline-derived CDR1 and CDR2 are LGHNA and YNFKEQ. CDR3 protein: CASSQDPPGTGAFYEQYF. The CDR3 bases are TGTGCCAGCAGCCAAGATCCACCCGGGACAGGGGCTTTCTACGAGCAGTACTTC.

In its sample, this clonotype was seen once. V usage is TRBV5-1 and J usage is TRBJ1-1; D is possibly TRBD1 (5 bases). The V gene lost 4 bases and the J gene lost 2 bases, with 18 bases spanning the gap. CDR1 is SGHRS and CDR2 is YFSETQ in the germline V gene. The CDR3 has 16 amino acids. The CDR3 loop reads CASSPGDSRRNTEAFF. The DNA for the CDR3 is TGCGCCAGCAGCCCGGGAGACAGCCGAAGAAACACTGAAGCTTTCTTT. Full variable domain (outside the CDR3, taken from reference TRBV5-1 and TRBJ1-1): KAGVTQTPRYLIKTRGQQVTLSCSPISGHRSVSWYQQTPGQGLQFLFEYFSETQRNKGNFPGRFSGRQFSNSRSEMNVSTLELGDSALYLCASSPGDSRRNTEAFFGQGTRLTVV.

This clonotype was seen repeatedly, ten times or more. The V gene is TRBV29-1, the J gene TRBJ1-2; weak D call: TRBD1 (5 bases). Germline assignment: CDR1 SQVTM and CDR2 ANQGSEA. V was pared by 0 bases and J by 4 bases, with 12 bases between. The CDR3 extends over 14 amino acids. The CDR3 spells CSVEDPGATYGYTF. The DNA for the CDR3 is TGCAGCGTTGAAGATCCTGGGGCAACCTATGGCTACACCTTC. The full variable domain, rest sourced from reference TRBV29-1 and TRBJ1-2, is SAVISQKPSRDICQRGTSLTIQCQVDSQVTMMFWYRQQPGQSLTLIATANQGSEATYESGFVIDKFPISRPNLTFSTLTVSNMSPEDSSIYLCSVEDPGATYGYTFGSGTRLTVV.